This TCR beta chain was identified during a study of blood T cell repertoires in COVID-19. Whole-study context: Italy, Spain and the United States were the sources of the convalescent and acute COVID-19 samples. Sample material is recorded as cDNA or gDNA derived from T cells, B-cell-depleted T cells, or PBMCs.

In the authors' methods: Scientists estimated how many nucleated cells there were by amplifying reference gene primers. Assay used: immunoSEQ multiplex PCR; TCRdb lists only in-frame clones, some missing. The V and J calls and clone size were taken over from that table, and D and trimming were inferred from the DNA. This table holds over 200,000 clones, about 90% found once. V was pared by 3 bases and J by 5 bases, with 13 bases between. Germline CDR1 SGHTA, CDR2 FQGTGA. The CDR3 is made up of 14 amino acids. This clone has only one observation. Sequenced material: peripheral blood. The chain combines TRBV7-3 with TRBJ2-5; D is perhaps TRBD1 (5 bases). This sequence originates from a woman aged 55-70 years with acute or convalescent COVID-19. In DNA form, the CDR3 reads TGTGCCAGCAGCTTGTCAGGGTGGGCCGAGACCCAGTACTTC. Its translation is CASSLSGWAETQYF.